This T cell receptor beta chain was observed in a study of preoperative IRX-2 immunotherapy in early breast cancer (dated by TCRdb to between 2018 and 2020). What this sample's treatment or condition label stands for: preoperative locoregional IRX-2 cytokine immunotherapy. The samples were obtained from a phase Ib study that tested preoperative, locoregional IRX-2 cytokine immunotherapy meant to prime immune responses. Before surgery, IRX-2 was given to the donors, who were patients with early-stage breast cancer. Measured from the cysteine to the phenylalanine, the CDR3 is 13 residues long. Only the CDR3 DNA is retained, 39 bases long and in frame from the first base. V trim: 6 bases; J trim: 4 bases; unmatched bases: 5. In the germline V gene, CDR1 corresponds to SQVTM and CDR2 to ANQGSEA. Libraries came from the immunoSEQ multiplex PCR assay. TCRdb re-hosts the immuneACCESS table, in-frame sequences only. Its copies lack some clones; in the studies checked, an unresolved V gene accounts for under half of them, and the cause for the rest is not known. The sample table holds around 10,000 clones, of which 75% to 90% were seen once. The ten largest account for 5.6% of the sample.

In the case of this clone: Its antigen has not been determined. Nothing much larger sits one base from this clone, and base qualities are not available.

This TCR was recovered from a human donor with breast cancer. Here the chain combines TRBV29-1 and TRBJ2-1, with 8 middle bases fitting TRBD2. This specimen consisted of lymph node tissue, obtained before IRX-2 immunotherapy. The nucleotide sequence is TGCAGCGTGCTTAGCGGGATATACAATGAGCAGTTCTTC. Its protein reads: CSVLSGIYNEQFF.